The 30 T cell receptor beta chains given below trace back to one sample, sequenced in a study. TCRdb passed the 5' RACE reads through MiXCR, listing each CDR3 protein once. The sample has roughly 6,000 distinct CDR3 sequences, under 35% seen once. Sequenced input: memory CD4+ T cells sorted from a lymph node. Subset defined: memory CD4+ T cells, CD4+CD45RO+CD25-. Receptors were obtained from a female donor with breast cancer.

This clonotype was recorded many times. The J gene is TRBJ2-3, the V gene TRBV5-1, with 7 nucleotides matching TRBD2. This CDR3 has 17 residues. Germline V gives CDR1 SGHRS, CDR2 YFSETQ. The ends lost 0 bases at V and 2 bases at J; junction bases unmatched: 9. Here the CDR3 reads CASSLGLTSSNTDTQYF. In DNA, the CDR3 is TGCGCCAGCAGCTTGGGATTGACTAGCTCGAACACAGATACGCAGTATTTT.

Concerning this clonotype: A junction boundary mismatches the germline segment, possibly from a read error. This chain connects TRBV29-1 to TRBJ2-3, with D maybe TRBD1 (6 bases). This CDR3 comprises 15 residues. CDR1 is SQVTM, CDR2 ANQGSEA, per germline. Written as DNA, the CDR3 is TGCAGCGGTGGAACGTGGGGGCGCAGCACCGATACGCAGTATTTT. It is translated as CSGGTWGRSTDTQYF.

This clonotype was detected only a few times. Given a much more abundant clone one base away, this may be a read error. This chain joins TRBV6-6 and TRBJ1-3; weak D call: TRBD1 (5 bases). The CDR3 is made up of 14 amino acids. Germline V gives CDR1 MNHNY, CDR2 SVGAGI (reference sequence). The CDR3 coding sequence is TGTGCCACGATCCCGACAGCCTCTGGAGACACCATATATTTT. This gives the protein CATIPTASGDTIYF.

The chain is built from TRBV6-1 and TRBJ1-2, with unresolved D. This CDR3 contains 13 residues. Deletions cut 3 bases from V and 7 bases from J, with 12 bases between. Germline CDR1 reads MNHNS; CDR2 reads SASEGT. The CDR3 nucleotides are TGTGCCAGCAGTGACCGAGGGAAGGTTGGCTACACCTTC. Its protein product is CASSDRGKVGYTF.

This clonotype is large (0.1 to 1%) in the sample. The V call is TRBV5-1, the J call TRBJ2-5; weak D call: TRBD2 (5 bases). CDR1 and CDR2 (germline): SGHRS, YFSETQ. Deletions cut 4 bases from V and 4 bases from J, with 11 bases between. This CDR3 region has 13 residues. The chain's CDR3 is CASSPEAGETQYF. In DNA, the CDR3 is TGCGCCAGCAGCCCTGAGGCGGGAGAGACCCAGTACTTC.

This clonotype is categorized as medium-sized. The chain carries TRBV9 and TRBJ1-3, with D perhaps matching TRBD1 (6 bases). The CDR3 has 14 residues. Trimming shortened V by 2 bases and J by 4 bases, and 10 bases separated the two germline ends. Germline-derived CDR1 and CDR2 are SGDLS and YYNGEE. The CDR3 loop is CASSVGTTGNTIYF. The CDR3 coding sequence is TGTGCCAGCAGCGTTGGGACAACCGGAAACACCATATATTTT.

The chain employs TRBV2 and TRBJ2-1; 9 bases map to TRBD2. Germline trimming cut 8 bases from V and 4 bases from J; bases unmatched to any gene: 6. Germline V gene lookup returns CDR1 SNHLY and CDR2 FYNNEI. CDR3 size: 14 residues. The CDR3 DNA is TGTGCCAGCCGGGGGGCGGGGGGGTACAATGAGCAGTTCTTC. Protein sequence: CASRGAGGYNEQFF.

Sample share makes this clonotype medium-sized. V is TRBV4-3 and J is TRBJ2-2, with 10 bases matching TRBD2. With V trimmed by 1 base and J by 7 bases, 6 bases remained unmatched. The germline CDR1 and CDR2 sequences are LGHNA and YSLEER. This CDR3 has 16 residues. DNA of the CDR3: TGCGCCAGCAGCCAAGCCCCTAGCGGGAGTATCGGGGAGCTGTTTTTT. Translated: CASSQAPSGSIGELFF.

The chain combines TRBV9 with TRBJ1-1, with 7 bases lining up with TRBD1. This CDR3 is built from 15 residues. The germline V gene encodes CDR1 SGDLS and CDR2 YYNGEE. Germline trimming cut 1 base from V and 7 bases from J; bases unmatched to any gene: 10. CDR3 sequence reads: CASSVPPTGVLEAFF. The DNA of the CDR3 is TGTGCCAGCAGCGTACCCCCCACAGGGGTTCTTGAAGCTTTCTTT.

Notes on this clonotype: This could be a read error, since a much larger clone is one nucleotide away. The V and J genes are TRBV20-1 and TRBJ2-7; D uncertain. The V end was cut by 2 bases, the J end by 3 bases, with 11 bases between. The CDR3 sequence is 13 residues long. Per germline, CDR1 DFQATT and CDR2 SNEGSKA (reference sequence). CDR3 protein: CSARLPCVYEQYF. CDR3 sequence (DNA): TGCAGTGCTAGACTCCCGTGCGTCTACGAGCAGTACTTC.

This clonotype was observed at least ten times. The V gene is TRBV6-1, the J gene TRBJ2-3, with D unresolved. The V gene lost 6 bases and the J gene lost 2 bases, with 12 bases spanning the gap. Germline loops: CDR1 MNHNS, CDR2 SASEGT. This CDR3 contains 14 residues. The CDR3 sequence is CASRPQTVTDTQYF. The CDR3, as DNA: TGTGCCAGCAGGCCACAGACGGTCACAGATACGCAGTATTTT.

The chain joins TRBV6-1 to TRBJ1-4; D possibly corresponds to TRBD1 (6 bases). Germline lookup yields CDR1 MNHNS and CDR2 SASEGT. CDR3 length: 15 amino acids. V lost 6 bases, J lost 6 bases, and 17 bases lay in between. CDR3 sequence (DNA): TGTGCCAGCAGCGACCAACAGGGCGGCGATGAAAAACTGTTTTTT. It yields the protein CASSDQQGGDEKLFF.

The V and J genes are TRBV19 and TRBJ2-7; D gene ambiguous. In germline, CDR1 is LNHDA, CDR2 SQIVND (reference sequence). Trimming took off 8 bases at V and 1 base at J, with 9 bases between the two ends. The CDR3 totals 12 residues. Written as DNA, the CDR3 is TGTGCCAGTGGAGCGAAATCCTACGAGCAGTACTTC. Its protein product is CASGAKSYEQYF.

Many counts were recorded for this clonotype. The CDR3 spells CASVDMRTPNTGELFF. In DNA, the CDR3 is TGTGCCTCGGTCGACATGCGGACACCGAACACCGGGGAGCTGTTTTTT. This chain links TRBV30 with TRBJ2-2; perhaps TRBD1 as D (5 bases). This CDR3 contains 16 residues. Germline CDR1 reads GTSNPN; CDR2 reads SVGIG (reference sequence). Trimming removed 7 bases at V and 0 bases at J, with 18 bases between.

This clonotype counts as medium-sized (0.01 to 0.1%). The CDR3 DNA reads TGTGCCAGCAGCCCGACTAGCCTCGACACCGGGGAGCTGTTTTTT. Residues: CASSPTSLDTGELFF. The chain recombines TRBV12-3 or TRBV12-4 with TRBJ2-2; 7 positions match TRBD2. This CDR3 is built from 15 residues. V was pared by 6 bases and J by 3 bases, with 7 bases of the junction left unmatched.

This clonotype is medium-sized in the sample. The chain joins TRBV20-1 to TRBJ2-2, with D perhaps TRBD2 (6 bases). The V gene lost 3 bases and the J gene lost 2 bases, with 10 bases spanning the gap. This CDR3 is built from 14 residues. Germline V lookup: CDR1 DFQATT, CDR2 SNEGSKA (reference sequence). The CDR3: CSARRGTNTGELFF. In DNA form, the CDR3 reads TGCAGTGCTAGGCGAGGGACTAACACCGGGGAGCTGTTTTTT.

This clonotype is categorized as medium-sized (0.01 to 0.1%). The V gene is TRBV20-1, the J gene TRBJ1-5, with a possible D match to TRBD1 (5 bases). The CDR3 spans 15 residues. V shed 3 bases and J shed 6 bases, with 18 bases lying between them. Germline-derived CDR1 and CDR2 are DFQATT and SNEGSKA (reference sequence). CDR3 nucleotide sequence: TGCAGTGCTAGTTGGGGTCAGGGTTTGGGTCAGCCCCAGCATTTT. It translates to CSASWGQGLGQPQHF.

By sample share, this clonotype is medium-sized. This chain joins TRBV7-2 and TRBJ1-2; no reliable D call. Trimming pared 2 bases from V and 8 bases from J, leaving 21 bases between. The length of the CDR3 is 16 residues. Germline CDR1 SGHTA, CDR2 FQGNSA. This CDR3 is CASSLSLNLDPDGYTF. The CDR3 bases are TGTGCCAGCAGCTTATCCCTCAATTTGGACCCGGACGGCTACACCTTC.

The V gene is TRBV11-2, the J gene TRBJ2-7; 7 bases align to TRBD1. Germline V gives CDR1 SGHAT, CDR2 FQNNGV. CDR3 length: 14 amino acids. With 3 bases clipped from V and 2 bases from J, the junction kept 4 bases outside the gene matches. The CDR3 DNA sequence: TGTGCCAGCAGCTTTACAGGGGTTGCCTACGAGCAGTACTTC. Translating gives CASSFTGVAYEQYF.

This clonotype has a count of ten or more. The CDR3 bases are TGTGCCAGCAGTTTAGAATACAGGGGGCTTGAGTATAGCAATCAGCCCCAGCATTTT. This codes for CASSLEYRGLEYSNQPQHF. The V call is TRBV12-3 or TRBV12-4, the J call TRBJ1-5, with TRBD1 identical over 9 bases. J gave up 0 bases and V 1 base, and 10 bases lay outside the gene matches. This CDR3 contains 19 residues.

This clonotype ranks as medium-sized. The rearrangement uses TRBV7-6 and TRBJ2-7, with D perhaps TRBD2 (5 bases). The CDR3 runs 16 residues. Germline CDR1 SGHVS, CDR2 FNYEAQ. Trimming removed 4 bases at V and 2 bases at J, with 18 bases between. In DNA, the CDR3 is TGTGCCAGCAGCTCCCTTCGCGGGCTAGGGACCTACGAGCAGTACTTC. Encoded protein: CASSSLRGLGTYEQYF.

This clonotype was counted many times. The CDR3 protein is CATSRDTLAGGPTDTQYF. The DNA for the CDR3 is TGTGCCACCAGCAGAGATACGCTAGCGGGAGGACCCACAGATACGCAGTATTTT. The rearrangement links TRBV15 to TRBJ2-3; TRBD2 matches at 11 bases. Germline V lookup: CDR1 LNHNV, CDR2 YYDKDF (reference sequence). Trimming at V came to 0 bases and at J to 2 bases, leaving 7 bases not matched to a gene. The CDR3 contains 18 residues.

This clonotype appeared a few times. The chain has TRBV19 and TRBJ2-6; tentative D call: TRBD2 (5 bases). The CDR3 runs 20 residues. CDR1 and CDR2 (germline): LNHDA, SQIVND (reference sequence). Trimming took off 7 bases at V and 1 base at J, with 26 bases between the two ends. CDR3 bases: TGTGCCAGTACCTCGATCGCCGGACTCCGAATGTTTTCTGGGGCCAACGTCCTGACTTTC. Translating it yields CASTSIAGLRMFSGANVLTF.

This clonotype appeared many times. The rearrangement uses TRBV19 and TRBJ2-2; D remains unclear. The CDR3 totals 13 residues. From germline, CDR1 is LNHDA and CDR2 SQIVND (reference sequence). V was cut by 5 bases and J by 3 bases, with 7 bases left in between. The CDR3 bases are TGTGCCAGTAGTCGCAGTTACACCGGGGAGCTGTTTTTT. Translated: CASSRSYTGELFF.

As DNA, the CDR3 is TGTGCCAGCAGGAACCCGGGAGCGGGGCTCCACTCCATAGCCAAAAACATTCAGTACTTC. Residues: CASRNPGAGLHSIAKNIQYF. This rearrangement joins TRBV12-3 or TRBV12-4 to TRBJ2-4; 7 bases line up with TRBD2. Trimming took 6 bases from V and 0 from J; bases not matched to a gene: 20. This CDR3 has 20 amino acids.

The J gene is TRBJ1-5, the V gene TRBV27; D is uncertain. Trimming took 4 bases from V and 11 from J, leaving 12 bases between them. The V gene's germline CDR1 is MNHEY and CDR2 SMNVEV (reference sequence). There are 12 residues in the CDR3. CDR3 nucleotide sequence: TGTGCCAGCAGTTGGAAAACTGCAGCCCAGCATTTT. It specifies CASSWKTAAQHF.

Sample share makes this clonotype medium-sized. The chain carries TRBV3-1 and TRBJ2-7; maybe TRBD2 (5 bases). CDR3 length equals 12 residues. The germline gives CDR1 LGHDT, CDR2 YNNKEL (reference sequence). With 4 bases removed from V and 8 bases from J, the gap between germline ends came to 12 bases. The DNA of the CDR3 is TGTGCCAGCAGCCTACAAGGGAGCCAGCAGTACTTC. This codes for CASSLQGSQQYF.

In its sample, this clonotype ranks as medium-sized. The chain uses TRBV12-3 or TRBV12-4 and TRBJ2-2; D ambiguous. The CDR3 has 13 amino acids. V gave up 2 bases and J gave up 6 bases, with 7 bases separating them. CDR3 region: CASSLLKAGELFF. In DNA form, the CDR3 reads TGTGCCAGCAGTTTACTTAAGGCCGGGGAGCTGTTTTTT.

V and J are TRBV12-3 or TRBV12-4 and TRBJ2-2; TRBD1 is a possible D gene (6 bases). The CDR3 covers 14 residues. The V gene lost 5 bases and the J gene lost 7 bases, with 14 bases spanning the gap. CDR3 loop: CASSHSTGSGELFF. The CDR3 coding sequence is TGTGCCAGCAGTCACTCAACAGGGAGCGGGGAGCTGTTTTTT.

This clonotype is labeled large. The gene calls are TRBV7-2 and TRBJ2-1; 7 nucleotides line up with TRBD1. V dropped 5 bases and J dropped 3; count of bases not matched to a gene: 7. Germline V gene data show CDR1 as SGHTA and CDR2 as FQGNSA. This CDR3 is built from 15 residues. The CDR3 DNA sequence: TGTGCCAGCAGCCTGGGACAGAGGTACTACAATGAGCAGTTCTTC. It specifies CASSLGQRYYNEQFF.